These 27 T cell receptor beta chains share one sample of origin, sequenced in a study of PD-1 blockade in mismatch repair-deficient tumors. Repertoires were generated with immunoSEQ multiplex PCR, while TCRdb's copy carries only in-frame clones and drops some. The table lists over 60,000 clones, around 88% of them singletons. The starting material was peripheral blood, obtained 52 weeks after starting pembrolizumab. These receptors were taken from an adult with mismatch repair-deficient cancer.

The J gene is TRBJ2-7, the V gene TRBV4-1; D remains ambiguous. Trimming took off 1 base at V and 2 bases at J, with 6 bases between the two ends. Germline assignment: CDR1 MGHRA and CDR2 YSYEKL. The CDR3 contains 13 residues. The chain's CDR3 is CASSQVGAYEQYF. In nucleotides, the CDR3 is TGCGCCAGCAGCCAAGTTGGGGCCTACGAGCAGTACTTC.

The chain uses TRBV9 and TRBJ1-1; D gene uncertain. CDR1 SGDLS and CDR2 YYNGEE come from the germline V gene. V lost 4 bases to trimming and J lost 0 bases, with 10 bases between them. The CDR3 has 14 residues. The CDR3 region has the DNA TGTGCCAGCAGCTTCGGGATCCTGAACACTGAAGCTTTCTTT. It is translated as CASSFGILNTEAFF.

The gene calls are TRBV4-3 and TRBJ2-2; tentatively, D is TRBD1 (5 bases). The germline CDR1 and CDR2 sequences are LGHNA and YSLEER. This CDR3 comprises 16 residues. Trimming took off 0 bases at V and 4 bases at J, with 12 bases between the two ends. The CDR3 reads CASSQERGRATGELFF. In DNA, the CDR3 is TGCGCCAGCAGCCAAGAGCGAGGCAGGGCCACCGGGGAGCTGTTTTTT.

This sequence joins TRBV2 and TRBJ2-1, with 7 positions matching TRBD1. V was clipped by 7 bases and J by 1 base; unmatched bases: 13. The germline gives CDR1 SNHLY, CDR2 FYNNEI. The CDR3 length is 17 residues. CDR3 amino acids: CASTQGVGLISYNEQFF. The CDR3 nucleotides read TGTGCCAGCACTCAGGGGGTGGGGTTAATTTCCTACAATGAGCAGTTCTTC.

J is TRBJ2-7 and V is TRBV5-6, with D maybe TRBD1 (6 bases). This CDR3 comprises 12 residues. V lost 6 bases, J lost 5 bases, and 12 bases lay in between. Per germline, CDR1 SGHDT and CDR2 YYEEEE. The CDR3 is CASTLGQNEQYF. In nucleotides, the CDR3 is TGTGCCAGCACCTTAGGACAGAACGAGCAGTACTTC.

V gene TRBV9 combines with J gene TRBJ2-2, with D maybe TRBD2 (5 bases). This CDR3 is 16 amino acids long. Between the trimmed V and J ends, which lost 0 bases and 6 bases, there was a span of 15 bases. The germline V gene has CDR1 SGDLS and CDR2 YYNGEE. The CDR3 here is CASSVAPTIGPGELFF. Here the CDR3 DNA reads TGTGCCAGCAGCGTAGCCCCGACTATTGGTCCCGGGGAGCTGTTTTTT.

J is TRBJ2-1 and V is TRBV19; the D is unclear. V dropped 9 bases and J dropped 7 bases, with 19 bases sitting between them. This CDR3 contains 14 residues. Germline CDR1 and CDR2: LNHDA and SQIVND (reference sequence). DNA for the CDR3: TGTGCCAGCAGTGACCCGTCGGCACGAAATGAGCAGTTCTTC. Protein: CASSDPSARNEQFF.

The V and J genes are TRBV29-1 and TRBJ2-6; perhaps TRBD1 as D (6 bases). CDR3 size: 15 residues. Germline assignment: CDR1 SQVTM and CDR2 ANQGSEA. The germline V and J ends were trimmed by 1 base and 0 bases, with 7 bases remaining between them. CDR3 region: CSVEAQGSGANVLTF. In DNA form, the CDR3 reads TGCAGCGTTGAAGCACAGGGCTCTGGGGCCAACGTCCTGACTTTC. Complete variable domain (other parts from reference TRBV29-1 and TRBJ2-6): SAVISQKPSRDICQRGTSLTIQCQVDSQVTMMFWYRQQPGQSLTLIATANQGSEATYESGFVIDKFPISRPNLTFSTLTVSNMSPEDSSIYLCSVEAQGSGANVLTFGAGSRLTVL.

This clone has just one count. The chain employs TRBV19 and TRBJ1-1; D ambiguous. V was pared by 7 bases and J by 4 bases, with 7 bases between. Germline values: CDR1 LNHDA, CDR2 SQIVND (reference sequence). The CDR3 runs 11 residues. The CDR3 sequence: CASTPGTEAFF. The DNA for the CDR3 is TGTGCCAGTACCCCAGGCACTGAAGCTTTCTTT.

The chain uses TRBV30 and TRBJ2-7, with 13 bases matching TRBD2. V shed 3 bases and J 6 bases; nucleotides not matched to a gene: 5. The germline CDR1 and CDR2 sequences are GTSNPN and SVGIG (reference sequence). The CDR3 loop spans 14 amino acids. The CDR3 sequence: CAWSPGLAGSEQYF. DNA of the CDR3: TGTGCCTGGAGCCCGGGACTAGCGGGAAGCGAGCAGTACTTC.

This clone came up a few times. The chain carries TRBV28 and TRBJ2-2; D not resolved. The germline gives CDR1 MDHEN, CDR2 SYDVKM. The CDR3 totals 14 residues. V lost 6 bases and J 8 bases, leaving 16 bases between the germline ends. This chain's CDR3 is CASRDSRGWGELFF. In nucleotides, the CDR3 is TGTGCCAGCAGAGACTCTCGTGGATGGGGGGAGCTGTTTTTT.

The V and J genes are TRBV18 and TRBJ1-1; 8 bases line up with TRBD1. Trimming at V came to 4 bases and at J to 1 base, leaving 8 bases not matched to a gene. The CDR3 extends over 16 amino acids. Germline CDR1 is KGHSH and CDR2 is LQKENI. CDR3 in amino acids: CASSRGTGGGNTEAFF. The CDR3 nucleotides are TGTGCCAGCTCACGAGGGACAGGTGGGGGGAACACTGAAGCTTTCTTT.

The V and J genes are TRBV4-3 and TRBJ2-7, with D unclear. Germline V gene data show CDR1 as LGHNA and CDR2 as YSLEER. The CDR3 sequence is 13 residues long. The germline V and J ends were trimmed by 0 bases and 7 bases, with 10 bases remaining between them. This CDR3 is CASSQDREWEQYF. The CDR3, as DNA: TGCGCCAGCAGCCAAGATAGGGAATGGGAGCAGTACTTC.

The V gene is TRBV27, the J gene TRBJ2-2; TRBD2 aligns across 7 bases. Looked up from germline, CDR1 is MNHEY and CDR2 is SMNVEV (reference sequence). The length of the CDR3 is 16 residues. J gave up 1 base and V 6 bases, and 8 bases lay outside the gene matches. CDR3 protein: CASSLGAGLNTGELFF. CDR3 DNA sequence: TGTGCCAGCAGCTTGGGAGCGGGACTGAACACCGGGGAGCTGTTTTTT.

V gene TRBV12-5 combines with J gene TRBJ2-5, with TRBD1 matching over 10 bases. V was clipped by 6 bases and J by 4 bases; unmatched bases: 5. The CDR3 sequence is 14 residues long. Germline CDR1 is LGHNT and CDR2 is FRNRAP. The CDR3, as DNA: TGTGCTAGTGGCACCGGGACAGGGGTAGAGACCCAGTACTTC. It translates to CASGTGTGVETQYF.

Written as DNA, the CDR3 is TGTGCCAGCAGTGAAATCAAGGGCGGGATAGGAGGTAGTGAGCAGTTCTTC. It specifies CASSEIKGGIGGSEQFF. The chain recombines TRBV6-1 with TRBJ2-1; D may be TRBD2 (6 bases). Germline loops: CDR1 MNHNS, CDR2 SASEGT. V was pared by 2 bases and J by 9 bases, with 23 bases between. The CDR3 contains 17 residues.

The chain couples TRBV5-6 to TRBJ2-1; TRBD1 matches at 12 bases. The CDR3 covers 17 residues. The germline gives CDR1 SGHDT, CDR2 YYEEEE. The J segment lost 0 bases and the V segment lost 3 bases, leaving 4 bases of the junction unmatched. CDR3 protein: CASSSGQGASSYNEQFF. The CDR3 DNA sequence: TGTGCCAGCAGCTCGGGACAGGGGGCGAGCTCCTACAATGAGCAGTTCTTC.

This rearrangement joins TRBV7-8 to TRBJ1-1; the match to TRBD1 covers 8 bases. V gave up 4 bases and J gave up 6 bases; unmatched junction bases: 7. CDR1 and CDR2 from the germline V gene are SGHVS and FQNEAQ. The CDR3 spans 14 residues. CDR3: CASSSRQGRAEAFF. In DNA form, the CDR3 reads TGTGCCAGCAGCTCGAGACAGGGGAGGGCTGAAGCTTTCTTT.

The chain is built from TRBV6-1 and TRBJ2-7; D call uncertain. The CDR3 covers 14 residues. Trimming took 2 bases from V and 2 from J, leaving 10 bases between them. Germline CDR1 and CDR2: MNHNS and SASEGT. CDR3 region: CASSEIDTTYEQYF. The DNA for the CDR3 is TGTGCCAGCAGTGAAATAGACACGACCTACGAGCAGTACTTC.

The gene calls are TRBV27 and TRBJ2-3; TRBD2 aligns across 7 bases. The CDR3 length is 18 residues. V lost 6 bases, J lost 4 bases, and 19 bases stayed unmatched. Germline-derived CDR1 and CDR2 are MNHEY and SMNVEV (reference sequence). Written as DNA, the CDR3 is TGTGCCAGCAGCCTACTATACTCGGGAGGAGGGTTCCCAGATACGCAGTATTTT. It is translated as CASSLLYSGGGFPDTQYF.

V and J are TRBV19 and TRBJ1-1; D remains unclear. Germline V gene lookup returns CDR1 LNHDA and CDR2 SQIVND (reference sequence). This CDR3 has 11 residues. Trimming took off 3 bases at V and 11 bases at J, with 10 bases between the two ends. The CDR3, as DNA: TGTGCCAGTAGTATGTGGCGGAGGGCTTTCTTT. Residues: CASSMWRRAFF.

For the CDR3, the DNA is TGTGCCAGCAGCCGACATCAGGGTCTCTACGAGCAGTACTTC. Translation gives CASSRHQGLYEQYF. V and J are TRBV6-5 and TRBJ2-5; the D gene is possibly TRBD1 (5 bases). TRBJ2-7 matches the DNA end more closely, so the J call is doubtful. This CDR3 has 14 amino acids. The germline gives CDR1 MNHEY, CDR2 SVGAGI.

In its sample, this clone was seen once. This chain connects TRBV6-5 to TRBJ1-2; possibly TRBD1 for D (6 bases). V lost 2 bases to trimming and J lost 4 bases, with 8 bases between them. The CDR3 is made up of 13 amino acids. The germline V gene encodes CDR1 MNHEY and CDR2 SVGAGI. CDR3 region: CASSYGGAYGYTF. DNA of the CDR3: TGTGCCAGCAGTTACGGGGGGGCCTATGGCTACACCTTC.

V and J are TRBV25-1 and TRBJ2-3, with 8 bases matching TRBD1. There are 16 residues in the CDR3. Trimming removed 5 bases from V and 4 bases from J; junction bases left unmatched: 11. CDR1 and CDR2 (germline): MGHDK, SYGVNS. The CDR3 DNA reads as TGTGCCAGCAGTATTCGGGCAGGGGGCCTGGCAGATACGCAGTATTTT. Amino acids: CASSIRAGGLADTQYF.

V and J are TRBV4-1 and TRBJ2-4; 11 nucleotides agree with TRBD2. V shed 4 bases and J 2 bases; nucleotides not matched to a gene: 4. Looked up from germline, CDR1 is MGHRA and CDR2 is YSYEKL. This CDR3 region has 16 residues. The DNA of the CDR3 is TGCGCCAGCAGCCCTACTAGCGGGAGAACCAAAAACATTCAGTACTTC. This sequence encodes CASSPTSGRTKNIQYF.

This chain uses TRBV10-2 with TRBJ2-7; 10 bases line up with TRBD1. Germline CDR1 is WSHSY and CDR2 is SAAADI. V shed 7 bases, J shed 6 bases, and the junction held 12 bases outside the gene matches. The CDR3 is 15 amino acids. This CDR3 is CASTSSGTGASEQYF. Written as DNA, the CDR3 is TGCGCCAGCACCTCGTCCGGGACAGGGGCTTCCGAGCAGTACTTC.

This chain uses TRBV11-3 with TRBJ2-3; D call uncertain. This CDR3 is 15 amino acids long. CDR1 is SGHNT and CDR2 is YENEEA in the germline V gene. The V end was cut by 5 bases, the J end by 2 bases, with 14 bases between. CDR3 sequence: CASSSIPNLTDTQYF. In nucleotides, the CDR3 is TGTGCCAGCAGCAGTATCCCCAACCTCACAGATACGCAGTATTTT.